One sample yielded the 22 T cell receptor beta chains listed below, sequenced in a study of blood T cell repertoires in COVID-19. The table came from immunoSEQ multiplex PCR; TCRdb's copy has only in-frame clones and leaves some out. This sample carries tens of thousands of clones, 87% of them seen once, and the ten largest clones take 9.3%. Specimen: peripheral blood. The receptors derive from a human donor in a cohort sampled during active COVID-19.

This clone has only a few counts. This chain uses TRBV9 with TRBJ2-6; tentative D call: TRBD1 (5 bases). The germline gives CDR1 SGDLS, CDR2 YYNGEE. The CDR3 has 18 amino acids. Trimming took off 4 bases at V and 1 base at J, with 18 bases between the two ends. For the CDR3, the DNA is TGTGCCAGCAGCTCTCCGACCCATGGGGCTTCTGGGGCCAACGTCCTGACTTTC. It yields the protein CASSSPTHGASGANVLTF. The full variable domain, its missing parts supplied by reference TRBV9 and TRBJ2-6, is DSGVTQTPKHLITATGQRVTLRCSPRSGDLSVYWYQQSLDQGLQFLIQYYNGEERAKGNILERFSAQQFPDLHSELNLSSLELGDSALYFCASSSPTHGASGANVLTFGAGSRLTVL.

The genes are TRBV3-1 (or the pseudogene TRBV3-2) and TRBJ2-5; a weak D match, TRBD2 (6 bases). V lost 1 base, J lost 3 bases, and 12 bases lay in between. Looked up from germline, CDR1 is LGHDT and CDR2 is YNNKEL (reference sequence). The CDR3 contains 15 residues. CDR3 nucleotide sequence: TGTGCCAGCAGCCAAGCTGCGGGACGGGAAGAGACCCAGTACTTC. Translation gives CASSQAAGREETQYF.

This chain connects TRBV18 to TRBJ1-2, with no clear D. Between the trimmed V and J ends, which lost 3 bases and 6 bases, there was a span of 14 bases. CDR1 is KGHSH and CDR2 is LQKENI in the germline V gene. CDR3 length: 14 amino acids. CDR3 in DNA: TGTGCCAGCTCACCTGGCGACACACTTCATGGCTACACCTTC. Its protein is CASSPGDTLHGYTF.

A note on this clone: Compared with germline, one end of the junction differs, possibly owing to a read error. The gene calls are TRBV5-1 and TRBJ2-1, with 11 bases aligning to TRBD2. The germline V gene encodes CDR1 SGHRS and CDR2 YFSETQ. This CDR3 region has 15 residues. CDR3 amino acids: CASTLTSGDYNEQFF. The CDR3 DNA reads as TGCGCCAGCACCTTGACTAGCGGGGATTACAATGAGCAGTTCTTC.

The CDR3 protein is CASSLWAETQYF. In DNA, the CDR3 is TGTGCCAGCAGCTTATGGGCCGAGACCCAGTACTTC. The rearrangement uses TRBV7-9 and TRBJ2-5, with D hard to call. The ends were cut back, 2 bases at V and 5 bases at J, with 6 bases in the middle. CDR3 length: 12 amino acids. Germline CDR1 and CDR2: SEHNR and FQNEAQ (reference sequence).

This clone was seen once. The V gene is TRBV2, the J gene TRBJ2-7; 7 nucleotides agree with TRBD2. CDR3 length equals 16 residues. Trimming removed 7 bases from V and 0 bases from J; junction bases left unmatched: 12. The germline V gene has CDR1 SNHLY and CDR2 FYNNEI. Written as DNA, the CDR3 is TGTGCCAGCACTTACCAAGGGTCGGGGGGCTCCTACGAGCAGTACTTC. Translating gives CASTYQGSGGSYEQYF.

The rearrangement uses TRBV5-1 and TRBJ2-1, with 12 bases aligning to TRBD2. The ends lost 3 bases at V and 9 bases at J; junction bases unmatched: 7. The CDR3 spans 15 residues. Germline loops: CDR1 SGHRS, CDR2 YFSETQ. CDR3 DNA: TGCGCCAGCAGCTCCGGGACTAGCGGGTTCTCTGAGCAGTTCTTC. Encoded protein: CASSSGTSGFSEQFF.

CDR3 protein: CASSLLGSGYEQYF. Here the CDR3 DNA reads TGTGCCAGCAGCTTACTCGGGAGCGGGTACGAGCAGTACTTC. The chain combines TRBV7-2 with TRBJ2-7; maybe TRBD2 (6 bases). V dropped 2 bases and J dropped 4 bases, with 12 bases sitting between them. The CDR3 spans 14 residues. Germline CDR1 SGHTA, CDR2 FQGNSA.

The chain links TRBV5-1 to TRBJ1-6; perhaps TRBD1 as D (6 bases). CDR3 length equals 18 residues. Trimming stripped 2 bases from V and 7 bases from J, with 22 bases between. Germline values: CDR1 SGHRS, CDR2 YFSETQ. Here the CDR3 DNA reads TGCGCCAGCAGCTTCAGGGGTTTTGAATTAACGGTAAATTCACCCCTCCACTTT. Encoded protein: CASSFRGFELTVNSPLHF.

A few counts support this clone. The chain links TRBV3-1 (or the pseudogene TRBV3-2) to TRBJ2-1; 14 nucleotides align to TRBD2. Trimming took 2 bases from V and 6 from J; bases not matched to a gene: 6. Germline CDR1 and CDR2: LGHDT and YNNKEL (reference sequence). The CDR3 runs 17 residues. The CDR3 sequence is CASSQPGLAGVVNEQFF. The DNA of the CDR3 is TGTGCCAGCAGCCAACCGGGACTAGCGGGAGTTGTCAATGAGCAGTTCTTC.

In this sample, this clone turned up a few times. The chain couples TRBV7-9 to TRBJ2-7, with D perhaps TRBD2 (6 bases). Germline V gene lookup returns CDR1 SEHNR and CDR2 FQNEAQ (reference sequence). V was trimmed by 5 bases and J by 4 bases, leaving 18 bases between them. This CDR3 is 15 amino acids long. The CDR3 DNA reads TGTGCCAGCAGCGGAGGGAGTGCACGGGGGTACGAGCAGTACTTC. It translates to CASSGGSARGYEQYF.

The chain has TRBV28 and TRBJ1-1; 8 nucleotides match TRBD1. Per the germline V gene, CDR1 is MDHEN and CDR2 is SYDVKM. CDR3 length: 16 residues. V trimming: 6 bases; J trimming: 1 base; junction bases outside the gene matches: 10. CDR3 nucleotides: TGTGCCAGCAGGTTTCAGGGGGCGAGGGAGAACACTGAAGCTTTCTTT. This encodes CASRFQGARENTEAFF.

The chain carries TRBV6-1 and TRBJ1-4; D may be TRBD1 (5 bases). The ends were cut back, 3 bases at V and 8 bases at J, with 13 bases in the middle. This CDR3 region has 14 residues. The V gene's germline CDR1 is MNHNS and CDR2 SASEGT. CDR3 nucleotides: TGTGCCAGCAGTGAGGGGGGTGTGAAAGAAAAACTGTTTTTT. This encodes CASSEGGVKEKLFF.

The J gene is TRBJ1-1, the V gene TRBV9; the D is unclear. The CDR3 is 14 amino acids. The V end was cut by 4 bases, the J end by 1 base, with 11 bases between. CDR1 and CDR2 (germline): SGDLS, YYNGEE. The CDR3 bases are TGTGCCAGCAGCTCCTTAGATCAGAACACTGAAGCTTTCTTT. Its translation is CASSSLDQNTEAFF. The full variable domain, in which reference TRBV9 and TRBJ1-1 provide the parts outside the CDR3, is DSGVTQTPKHLITATGQRVTLRCSPRSGDLSVYWYQQSLDQGLQFLIQYYNGEERAKGNILERFSAQQFPDLHSELNLSSLELGDSALYFCASSSLDQNTEAFFGQGTRLTVV.

The J gene is TRBJ2-7, the V gene TRBV7-9; 8 positions match TRBD1. This CDR3 is built from 19 residues. Germline assignment: CDR1 SEHNR and CDR2 FQNEAQ (reference sequence). V trimming: 5 bases; J trimming: 2 bases; junction bases outside the gene matches: 20. CDR3 loop: CASSPDWGQEKDTAYEQYF. The DNA of the CDR3 is TGTGCCAGCAGCCCTGACTGGGGACAGGAAAAGGATACGGCCTACGAGCAGTACTTC.

The chain carries TRBV7-2 and TRBJ1-6; D is ambiguous. CDR3 length: 17 residues. Germline CDR1 reads SGHTA; CDR2 reads FQGNSA. V lost 3 bases and J lost 0, with 12 bases in between. CDR3 DNA sequence: TGTGCCAGCAGCTTTGGCACGGGGAGCTCCTATAATTCACCCCTCCACTTT. Its translation: CASSFGTGSSYNSPLHF.

This chain uses TRBV2 with TRBJ1-5; 7 bases map to TRBD1. Trimming at V came to 6 bases and at J to 7 bases, leaving 12 bases not matched to a gene. CDR1 SNHLY and CDR2 FYNNEI come from the germline V gene. The CDR3 runs 15 residues. In DNA, the CDR3 is TGTGCCAGCAGCCCGGGACAGCCGCAGAACCAGCCCCAGCATTTT. It encodes CASSPGQPQNQPQHF.

This chain connects TRBV2 to TRBJ2-3; unclear D gene. Between the trimmed V and J ends, which lost 3 bases and 7 bases, there was a span of 2 bases. The CDR3 spans 10 residues. The germline V gene encodes CDR1 SNHLY and CDR2 FYNNEI. The CDR3 is CASSDNTQYF. The CDR3 bases are TGTGCCAGCAGTGATAATACGCAGTATTTT. The whole variable domain, filled in from reference TRBV2 and TRBJ2-3, reads EPEVTQTPSHQVTQMGQEVILRCVPISNHLYFYWYRQILGQKVEFLVSFYNNEISEKSEIFDDQFSVERPDGSNFTLKIRSTKLEDSAMYFCASSDNTQYFGPGTRLTVL.

The chain joins TRBV2 to TRBJ1-6; D call uncertain. Germline loops: CDR1 SNHLY, CDR2 FYNNEI. Trimming took 2 bases from V and 7 from J, leaving 12 bases between them. The CDR3 sequence is 15 residues long. The CDR3 spells CASSESDIPNSPLHF. As DNA, the CDR3 is TGTGCCAGCAGTGAAAGTGACATTCCGAATTCACCCCTCCACTTT.

V usage is TRBV21-1 and J usage is TRBJ1-2. TRBV21-1 is a listed pseudogene. The CDR3 runs 16 residues. CDR3 DNA: TGTGCCAGCAGCAAGGGAGCCGGGCGGGGAAACTATGGCTACACCTTC. Amino acids: CASSKGAGRGNYGYTF.

The chain recombines TRBV9 with TRBJ2-3; TRBD2 agrees at 10 bases. V lost 5 bases, J lost 4 bases, and 13 bases stayed unmatched. The CDR3 has 17 residues. Germline assignment: CDR1 SGDLS and CDR2 YYNGEE. Here the CDR3 reads CASSDNLSGRGPDTQYF. The CDR3 DNA follows: TGTGCCAGCAGTGATAACCTCAGCGGGAGGGGACCAGATACGCAGTATTTT.

This sequence joins TRBV7-9 and TRBJ1-1, with D perhaps matching TRBD1 (6 bases). Germline CDR1 SEHNR, CDR2 FQNEAQ (reference sequence). This CDR3 has 17 amino acids. V was clipped by 5 bases and J by 4 bases, with 23 bases between them. This CDR3 reads CASSPKFSDRHGTEAFF. In DNA, the CDR3 is TGTGCCAGCAGCCCGAAATTCTCTGACAGGCACGGCACTGAAGCTTTCTTT.